Below are 15 T cell receptor beta chains sequenced from a single sample in a study of CDR3 diversity in severe acne. TCRdb fed the PCR reads into MiXCR, producing one record per CDR3 protein. The sample has more than 85,000 distinct CDR3 sequences, 51% seen once; the top ten hold roughly an eighth. Sequences were obtained from blood. Receptors originate from a male donor with acne.

This rearrangement joins TRBV15 to TRBJ2-2; 15 bases map to TRBD2. Germline assignment: CDR1 LNHNV and CDR2 YYDKDF (reference sequence). The J segment lost 1 base and the V segment lost 3 bases, leaving 6 bases of the junction unmatched. The CDR3 sequence is 19 residues long. CDR3 DNA sequence: TGTGCCACCAGCAGGGAAGGACTAGCGGGAGGGCTGAACACCGGGGAGCTGTTTTTT. Amino acid sequence: CATSREGLAGGLNTGELFF.

The chain employs TRBV14 and TRBJ2-1; D ambiguous. Germline V gives CDR1 SGHDN, CDR2 FVKESK. The CDR3 spans 13 residues. Trimming stripped 4 bases from V and 0 bases from J, with 4 bases between. The CDR3 loop is CASSRSSYNEQFF. The CDR3 nucleotides read TGTGCCAGCAGCCGAAGCTCCTACAATGAGCAGTTCTTC.

This clonotype was detected many times. The J gene is TRBJ2-1, the V gene TRBV29-1, with D tentatively TRBD1 (5 bases). Trimming stripped 6 bases from V and 9 bases from J, with 24 bases between. Germline V gene lookup returns CDR1 SQVTM and CDR2 ANQGSEA. This CDR3 contains 15 residues. The CDR3 nucleotides read TGCAGCGTCCAGCTTGGTCAGATGGGGCTAGTTGAGCAGTTCTTC. It translates to CSVQLGQMGLVEQFF.

The chain joins TRBV4-1 to TRBJ1-5, with D uncertain. V lost 0 bases, J lost 5 bases, and 14 bases lay in between. CDR1 and CDR2 (germline): MGHRA, YSYEKL. The CDR3 covers 16 residues. The CDR3 region is CASSQEVRAGYQPQHF. The CDR3 DNA sequence: TGCGCCAGCAGCCAAGAGGTGAGGGCCGGCTATCAGCCCCAGCATTTT.

This clonotype was found a few times. The genes are TRBV9 and TRBJ2-7; 11 bases are a match to TRBD2. CDR1 SGDLS and CDR2 YYNGEE come from the germline V gene. This CDR3 region has 15 residues. Trimming cost V 3 bases and J 2 bases; bases outside gene matches: 4. The CDR3 DNA sequence: TGTGCCAGCAGCGCCGGGACTAGCGGCCCCTACGAGCAGTACTTC. Translated, it gives CASSAGTSGPYEQYF.

V usage is TRBV7-2 and J usage is TRBJ2-5, with 7 bases that match TRBD2. CDR1 and CDR2 from the germline V gene are SGHTA and FQGNSA. V trimming: 5 bases; J trimming: 7 bases; junction bases outside the gene matches: 4. The CDR3 length is 12 residues. The CDR3 coding sequence is TGTGCCAGCAGCACGTGGGGGGGGACCCAGTACTTC. It encodes CASSTWGGTQYF.

About this clonotype itself: This may stem from a read error, because a much larger clone lies one nucleotide away. The rearrangement uses TRBV2 and TRBJ2-2; perhaps TRBD2 as D (6 bases). The CDR3 covers 17 residues. V gave up 3 bases and J gave up 4 bases, with 18 bases separating them. The germline V gene has CDR1 SNHLY and CDR2 FYNNEI. The CDR3 is CASSDTWAHGSTGELFF. CDR3 in DNA: TGTGCCAGCAGTGATACCTGGGCCCACGGGAGCACCGGGGAGCTGTTTTTT.

This sequence joins TRBV15 and TRBJ2-2, with D uncertain. Germline CDR1 LNHNV, CDR2 YYDKDF (reference sequence). Trimming stripped 8 bases from V and 2 bases from J, with 6 bases between. There are 12 residues in the CDR3. This CDR3 reads CATLDNTGELFF. The CDR3 DNA sequence: TGTGCCACCTTAGACAACACCGGGGAGCTGTTTTTT.

This chain links TRBV28 with TRBJ1-2; 7 bases line up with TRBD1. Trimming took 5 bases from V and 4 from J; bases not matched to a gene: 7. The germline V gene encodes CDR1 MDHEN and CDR2 SYDVKM. The CDR3 covers 14 residues. As DNA, the CDR3 is TGTGCCAGCAGTCTCGAAGACAGGGTCTATGGCTACACCTTC. This encodes CASSLEDRVYGYTF.

In this sample, this clonotype turned up many times. The V call is TRBV7-9, the J call TRBJ2-5; a possible D gene is TRBD1 (6 bases). Looked up from germline, CDR1 is SEHNR and CDR2 is FQNEAQ (reference sequence). V was clipped by 4 bases and J by 1 base, with 13 bases between them. This CDR3 is built from 15 residues. CDR3 protein: CASSSYRVVQETQYF. DNA for the CDR3: TGTGCCAGCAGCTCCTACAGGGTGGTCCAAGAGACCCAGTACTTC.

This clonotype appeared many times. This chain connects TRBV5-6 to TRBJ2-2, with 11 bases matching TRBD2. The V segment lost 3 bases and the J segment 5 bases; nucleotides outside the gene matches: 9. CDR3 length equals 17 residues. The germline V gene encodes CDR1 SGHDT and CDR2 YYEEEE. The DNA for the CDR3 is TGTGCCAGCAGCTATACCGGGACTAGCGGTTGGACCGGGGAGCTGTTTTTT. Translation: CASSYTGTSGWTGELFF.

A word on this clonotype: No conserved phenylalanine or tryptophan is present at the end of the CDR3, so a read error is the likely explanation. The DNA is left out, because the CDR3 cannot be placed on it with certainty; the CDR3 is given as TCRdb lists it. This rearrangement joins TRBV7-3 to TRBJ1-3; whether TRBD1, the table's D call, matches the DNA was not checked. The CDR3 length equals 10 residues, ends included. Germline V gene data show CDR1 as SGHTA and CDR2 as FQGTGA. CDR3: CASSLGPANT.

The gene calls are TRBV13 and TRBJ1-6; D not certain. This CDR3 contains 14 residues. The V end was cut by 8 bases, the J end by 10 bases, with 18 bases between. Looked up from germline, CDR1 is PRHDT and CDR2 is FYEKMQ (reference sequence). The CDR3 is CASRRRGTGSPLHF. Written as DNA, the CDR3 is TGTGCCAGCCGTAGACGGGGTACCGGCTCACCCCTCCACTTT.

This chain connects TRBV25-1 to TRBJ1-2; D call uncertain. Germline CDR1 reads MGHDK; CDR2 reads SYGVNS. The V end lost 6 bases, the J end lost 5 bases, and 13 bases lay between the germline ends. This CDR3 has 13 amino acids. The CDR3: CASSLGKEYGYTF. The CDR3 nucleotides read TGTGCCAGCAGCCTGGGGAAGGAGTATGGCTACACCTTC.

The chain has TRBV2 and TRBJ2-2; the match to TRBD1 covers 8 bases. There are 14 residues in the CDR3. Germline trimming cut 4 bases from V and 6 bases from J; bases unmatched to any gene: 4. Germline-derived CDR1 and CDR2 are SNHLY and FYNNEI. The DNA for the CDR3 is TGTGCCAGCAGTGTGTCAGGGGGCTCCGGGGAGCTGTTTTTT. Translating it yields CASSVSGGSGELFF.